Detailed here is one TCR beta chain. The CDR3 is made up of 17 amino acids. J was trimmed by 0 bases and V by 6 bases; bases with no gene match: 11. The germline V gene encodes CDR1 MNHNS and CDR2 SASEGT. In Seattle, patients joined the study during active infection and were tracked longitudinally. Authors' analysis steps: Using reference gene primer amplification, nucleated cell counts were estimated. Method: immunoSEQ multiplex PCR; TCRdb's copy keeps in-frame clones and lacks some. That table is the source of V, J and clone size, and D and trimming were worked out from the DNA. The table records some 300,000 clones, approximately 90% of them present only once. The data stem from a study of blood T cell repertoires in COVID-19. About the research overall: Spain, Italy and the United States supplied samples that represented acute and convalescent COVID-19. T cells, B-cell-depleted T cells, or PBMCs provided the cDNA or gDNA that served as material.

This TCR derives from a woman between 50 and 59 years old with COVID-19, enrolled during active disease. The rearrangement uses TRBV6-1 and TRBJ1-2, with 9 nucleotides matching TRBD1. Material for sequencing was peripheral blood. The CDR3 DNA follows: TGTGCCAGCAGCGAACAAACAGGGGGCGCGTCTAACTATGGCTACACCTTC. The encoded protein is CASSEQTGGASNYGYTF.